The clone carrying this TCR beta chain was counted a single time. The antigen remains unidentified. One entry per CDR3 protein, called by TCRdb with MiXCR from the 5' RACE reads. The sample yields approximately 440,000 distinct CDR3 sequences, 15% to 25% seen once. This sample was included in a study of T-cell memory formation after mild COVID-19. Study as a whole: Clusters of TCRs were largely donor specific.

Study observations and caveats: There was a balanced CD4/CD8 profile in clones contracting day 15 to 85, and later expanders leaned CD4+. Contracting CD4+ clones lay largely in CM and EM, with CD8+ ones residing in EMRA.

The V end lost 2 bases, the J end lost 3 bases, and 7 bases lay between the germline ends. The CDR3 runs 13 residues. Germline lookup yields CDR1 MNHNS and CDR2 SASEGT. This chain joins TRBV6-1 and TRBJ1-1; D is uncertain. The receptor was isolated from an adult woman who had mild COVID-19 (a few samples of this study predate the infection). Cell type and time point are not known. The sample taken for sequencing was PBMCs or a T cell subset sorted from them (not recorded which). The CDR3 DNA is TGTGCCAGCAGTGAAAGGTGGGACACTGAAGCTTTCTTT. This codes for CASSERWDTEAFF.